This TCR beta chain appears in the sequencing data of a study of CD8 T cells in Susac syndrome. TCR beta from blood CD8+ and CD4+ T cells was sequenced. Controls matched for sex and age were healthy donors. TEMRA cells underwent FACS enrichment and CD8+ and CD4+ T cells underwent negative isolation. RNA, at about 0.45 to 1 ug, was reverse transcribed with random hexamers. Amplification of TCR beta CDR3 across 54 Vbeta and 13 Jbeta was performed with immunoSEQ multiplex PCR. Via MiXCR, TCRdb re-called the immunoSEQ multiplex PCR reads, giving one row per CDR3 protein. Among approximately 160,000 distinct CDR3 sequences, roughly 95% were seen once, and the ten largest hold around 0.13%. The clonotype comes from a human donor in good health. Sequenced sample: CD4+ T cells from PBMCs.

The CDR3 DNA reads as TGTGCCAGCAGCCAAGCGGCTAGCGGGGGGGAAGCGTACGAGCAGTACTTC. It encodes CASSQAASGGEAYEQYF. The genes are TRBV3-1 and TRBJ2-7, with 12 bases fitting TRBD2. Trimming removed 1 base from V and 4 bases from J; junction bases left unmatched: 8. The V gene's germline CDR1 is LGHDT and CDR2 YNNKEL (reference sequence). The CDR3 loop spans 17 amino acids.